This TCR beta chain was retrieved from a study of T-cell memory formation after mild COVID-19. This clonotype was observed many times. MiXCR was run by TCRdb on the 5' RACE reads, yielding one entry per CDR3 protein. Among tens of thousands of distinct CDR3 sequences, roughly 21% were seen once, and the ten largest hold about 1.6%. V was clipped by 4 bases and J by 2 bases; unmatched bases: 4. From germline, CDR1 is MNHEY and CDR2 SVGAGI. The CDR3 contains 15 residues. This chain connects TRBV6-5 to TRBJ1-5, with 8 bases fitting TRBD1. This TCR was sampled from an adult who had mild COVID-19 (a few samples of this study predate the infection). Cell type and time point are not known. The sample comprised PBMCs or a T cell subset sorted from them (not recorded which). The CDR3 nucleotides read TGTGCCAGCAGTTTCGCAGGGGGCGGCAATCAGCCCCAGCATTTT. Protein product: CASSFAGGGNQPQHF.